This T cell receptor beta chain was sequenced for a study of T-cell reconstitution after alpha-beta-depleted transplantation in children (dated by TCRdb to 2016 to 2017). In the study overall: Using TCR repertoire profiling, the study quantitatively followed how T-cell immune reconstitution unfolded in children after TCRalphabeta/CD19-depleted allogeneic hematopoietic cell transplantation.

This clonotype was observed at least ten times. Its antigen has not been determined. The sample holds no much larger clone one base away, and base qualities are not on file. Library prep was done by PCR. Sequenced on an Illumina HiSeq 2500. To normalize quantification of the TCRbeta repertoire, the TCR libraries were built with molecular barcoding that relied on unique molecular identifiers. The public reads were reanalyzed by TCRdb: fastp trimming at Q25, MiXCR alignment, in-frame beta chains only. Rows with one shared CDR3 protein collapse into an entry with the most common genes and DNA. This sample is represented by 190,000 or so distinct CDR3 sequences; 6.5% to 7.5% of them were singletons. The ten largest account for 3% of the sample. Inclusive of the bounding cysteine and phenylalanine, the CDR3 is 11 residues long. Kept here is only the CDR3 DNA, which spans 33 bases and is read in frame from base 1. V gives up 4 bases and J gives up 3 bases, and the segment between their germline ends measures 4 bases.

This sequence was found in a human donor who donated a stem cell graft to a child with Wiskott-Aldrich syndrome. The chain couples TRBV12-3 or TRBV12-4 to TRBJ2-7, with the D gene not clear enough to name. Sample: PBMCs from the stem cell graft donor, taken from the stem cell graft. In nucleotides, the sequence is TGTGCCAGCAGTTCTCACTACGAGCAGTACTTC. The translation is CASSSHYEQYF.